This TCR beta chain emerged from a study of cytomegalovirus exposure and HLA in healthy donors. V shed 4 bases and J shed 0 bases, with 13 bases lying between them. The CDR3 covers 16 residues. CDR1 is SGHRS, CDR2 YFSETQ, per germline. With 60 Vbeta and 13 Jbeta primers, the PCR was carried out. TCRdb's table, derived via immunoSEQ multiplex PCR, lists solely in-frame clones and lacks some. This table has roughly 110,000 clones, around 77% appearing once. The sequenced sample was PBMCs. The receptor comes from a woman aged 25 to 39 in good health and CMV-seropositive. The chain joins TRBV5-1 to TRBJ1-4, with D possibly TRBD1 on 5 matching bases. DNA for the CDR3: TGCGCCAGCAGCAGGGGTGAGAGCCCAACTAATGAAAAACTGTTTTTT. Translated, it gives CASSRGESPTNEKLFF.